The T cell receptor (beta chain) under discussion was sequenced for a study of CDR3 diversity in severe acne. The CDR3 comprises 17 residues, both ends counted. CDR1 and CDR2 from the germline V gene are DFQATT and SNEGSKA (reference sequence). TCRdb ran MiXCR on the PCR reads and lists one entry per CDR3 protein. The repertoire holds approximately 79,000 distinct CDR3 sequences, with 45% to 50% as singletons. To note about this clonotype: Because it lacks the conserved phenylalanine or tryptophan at the end, this CDR3 is likely a read error. No DNA is shown, since the ends of the CDR3 on it are uncertain; the CDR3 is the one TCRdb lists.

This chain joins TRBV20-1 and TRBJ2-3; TRBD1 is taken as the D call from the table, unchecked against the DNA. What was sequenced was blood. The TCR was taken from a male donor in good health, serving as a control. CDR3 sequence: CSAPDSAGNNSPPTLGM.